The rows below give T cell receptor beta chains drawn from one sample of a study of T cell responses to AZD1222 COVID-19 vaccine. Profiled with immunoSEQ multiplex PCR; TCRdb holds only in-frame clones, not every one. Of over 150,000 clones in the sample, 75% to 95% were seen once. The source material was peripheral blood, sampled on day 0 of AZD1222 vaccination. These receptors came from an adult in good health. CDR3s include the opening cysteine and the closing phenylalanine or tryptophan. A D gene is named only where the DNA matches it firmly.

CATRAGTGDSPLHF,TRBD1,TRBJ1-6,TRBV15,14
CASSLTSSYNSPLHF,-,TRBJ1-6,TRBV11-1,15
CASSHAHGLSRTEAFF,-,TRBJ1-1,TRBV23-1,16
CASSRGGPNQPQHF,-,TRBJ1-5,TRBV19,14
CASSRAPYQPQHF,-,TRBJ1-5,TRBV19,13
CATSDGTGVETQYF,TRBD1,TRBJ2-5,TRBV24-1,14
CASSPGQGNYGYTF,TRBD1,TRBJ1-2,TRBV7-9,14
CASSYSAGRNTEAFF,-,TRBJ1-1,TRBV6-5,15
CASSSGLGGNEQFF,-,TRBJ2-1,TRBV7-3,14
CASSSGGTLAKNIQYF,TRBD2,TRBJ2-4,TRBV19,16
CASSYSDKGTYEQYF,-,TRBJ2-7,TRBV6-2/TRBV6-3,15
CATSRDRDEKLFF,-,TRBJ1-4,TRBV15,13
CASSEEGGTGELFF,-,TRBJ2-2,TRBV2,14
CASSGRTGNSPLHF,-,TRBJ1-6,TRBV9,14
CASSFLSNYGYTF,-,TRBJ1-2,TRBV27,13
CASSPRATGSSYNSPLHF,-,TRBJ1-6,TRBV11-2,18
CASSLGSVGELFF,-,TRBJ2-2,TRBV11-1,13
CASSIRTKNGYTF,-,TRBJ1-2,TRBV6-2/TRBV6-3,13
CASRRTGTVNTEAFF,TRBD1,TRBJ1-1,TRBV19,15
CASSPQVGLADNEQFF,TRBD2,TRBJ2-1,TRBV18,16
CSVDGTGRGYTF,TRBD1,TRBJ1-2,TRBV29-1,12
CASSFPQGRNTEAFF,TRBD1,TRBJ1-1,TRBV6-2/TRBV6-3,15
CAIRTGGYGYTF,TRBD1,TRBJ1-2,TRBV10-3,12
CASSLGWTVDTQYF,-,TRBJ2-3,TRBV7-6,14
CAWSPPDREGHKQYF,-,TRBJ2-7,TRBV30,15
CASSLGENTEAFF,-,TRBJ1-1,TRBV27,13
CASSLSGLHTGELFF,-,TRBJ2-2,TRBV5-4,15
CASSKLFPLGFVGPQETQYF,-,TRBJ2-5,TRBV21-1,20
CASSSSGDYEQYF,TRBD2,TRBJ2-7,TRBV7-2,13
CASSPSGGAQEQFF,TRBD2,TRBJ2-1,TRBV7-9,14
CASSLGGRFLRGAYEQYF,TRBD2,TRBJ2-7,TRBV7-2,18
CATSRGGRGQETQYF,-,TRBJ2-5,TRBV15,15
CASSMTTGGRLNEQFF,TRBD2,TRBJ2-1,TRBV19,16
CASSTPGTEAFF,-,TRBJ1-1,TRBV5-4,12
CASLPTGESYEQYF,TRBD1,TRBJ2-7,TRBV2,14
CSVEWGREQFF,-,TRBJ2-1,TRBV29-1,11
CASSPLPEETQYF,-,TRBJ2-5,TRBV18,13
CASSLEWDTEAFF,-,TRBJ1-1,TRBV5-1,13
CASSSPRYEQYF,-,TRBJ2-7,TRBV27,12
CASSFGKEEGYTF,-,TRBJ1-2,TRBV7-8,13
CASSPGGRSPLHF,-,TRBJ1-6,TRBV12-3/TRBV12-4,13
CASSPLGGNTGELFF,-,TRBJ2-2,TRBV18,15
CASSLQGASTEAFF,TRBD1,TRBJ1-1,TRBV7-8,14
CASSLDTGDNQPQHF,-,TRBJ1-5,TRBV7-6,15
CASSNQGGQPQHF,TRBD1,TRBJ1-5,TRBV7-9,13
CAISESPHDTTYEQYF,-,TRBJ2-7,TRBV10-3,16
CASGGGAGTSGYNEQFF,TRBD2,TRBJ2-1,TRBV12-5,17
CASSVAAGSYNEQFF,-,TRBJ2-1,TRBV9,15
CATSGGANTGELFF,TRBD2,TRBJ2-2,TRBV24-1,14
CASSLAGGQFF,-,TRBJ2-1,TRBV12-3/TRBV12-4,11
CASSPAGSSYNEQFF,-,TRBJ2-1,TRBV3-1/TRBV3-2,15
CASSQGRYSGANVLTF,-,TRBJ2-6,TRBV4-3,16
CASSSRDARETQYF,-,TRBJ2-5,TRBV14,14
CARQGEVNTEAFF,TRBD1,TRBJ1-1,TRBV30,13
CASSFNGNYGYTF,-,TRBJ1-2,TRBV27,13
CASRGGFTYEQYF,TRBD2,TRBJ2-7,TRBV3-1/TRBV3-2,13
CASSLVAGTDEKLFF,TRBD1,TRBJ1-4,TRBV5-1,15